The 5 T cell receptor beta chains listed next were all sequenced from one sample in a study of immune characterization of retroperitoneal liposarcoma (dated by TCRdb to the late 2010s). Receptors were amplified or captured by PCR. TCRdb lists the instrument as NextSeq 500. In TCRdb, the public reads were trimmed at Q25 with fastp and aligned with MiXCR, with productive beta chains retained. Each CDR3 protein appears once, grouped with its most common genes and DNA. The sample yields approximately 2,000 distinct CDR3 sequences; about 27% were counted once. The ten largest clonotypes hold under 20% of the sample. What was sequenced was tumor tissue. Receptors originate from a female donor with retroperitoneal liposarcoma.

This clonotype was counted only a few times. The chain has TRBV28 and TRBJ1-1; D gene uncertain. The length of the CDR3 is 14 residues. Germline V CDR1 and CDR2: MDHEN, SYDVKM. V was clipped by 6 bases and J by 1 base, with 12 bases between them. CDR3 DNA: TGTGCCAGCAGCCCCGGACGGAGGAACACTGAAGCTTTCTTT. Its translation: CASSPGRRNTEAFF.

V is TRBV27 and J is TRBJ2-1; 8 bases match TRBD2. V lost 5 bases and J lost 0; bases outside the gene matches: 6. CDR3 length: 16 amino acids. Germline CDR1 reads MNHEY; CDR2 reads SMNVEV (reference sequence). The CDR3 bases are TGTGCCAGCAGTCTTCAGCGGGAGTTCTCCTACAATGAGCAGTTCTTC. This gives the protein CASSLQREFSYNEQFF.

By share of the sample, this clonotype is medium-sized. This chain links TRBV11-3 with TRBJ2-1, with 13 bases lining up with TRBD2. The CDR3 runs to 17 residues. V lost 4 bases to trimming and J lost 4 bases; unmatched junction nucleotides: 7. Germline V gives CDR1 SGHNT, CDR2 YENEEA. In nucleotides, the CDR3 is TGTGCCAGCAGCTCCAGGACTAGCGGGAGATTGTACAATGAGCAGTTCTTC. Protein product: CASSSRTSGRLYNEQFF.

This clonotype is large (0.1 to 1%) within its sample. The V and J genes are TRBV7-6 and TRBJ2-3; D not certain. Per germline, CDR1 SGHVS and CDR2 FNYEAQ. Trimming cost V 0 bases and J 4 bases, with 11 bases left between them. This CDR3 comprises 15 residues. CDR3: CASSLAPDRSDTQYF. The DNA for the CDR3 is TGTGCCAGCAGCTTAGCGCCAGATAGGTCAGATACGCAGTATTTT.

The rearrangement uses TRBV6-2 or TRBV6-3 and TRBJ2-2; TRBD2 might be the D (5 bases). Trimming stripped 7 bases from V and 3 bases from J, with 9 bases between. The CDR3 consists of 13 residues. Germline V CDR1 and CDR2: MNHEY, SVGEGT. The DNA of the CDR3 is TGTGCCAGCATTCCCGGGGACACCGGGGAGCTGTTTTTT. Translated: CASIPGDTGELFF.